A single sample gave rise to the 30 T cell receptor beta chains below, sequenced in a study of Graves' ophthalmopathy and Graves' hyperthyroidism. Beta-chain TCR CDR3 regions were amplified from RNA transcripts. HTBI-primed RT-PCR formed the first round, and a multiplex PCR formed the second. One entry per CDR3 protein, called by TCRdb with MiXCR from the multiplex PCR reads. The sample carries about 500,000 distinct CDR3 sequences, roughly 14% recorded once. What was sequenced was blood. The source is a woman between 25 and 40 years old with Graves' ophthalmopathy.

This clonotype was detected ten times or more. The chain links TRBV20-1 to TRBJ1-1; no clear D. The CDR3 is made up of 12 amino acids. Trimming removed 3 bases from V and 4 bases from J, with 9 bases in between. The germline V gene has CDR1 DFQATT and CDR2 SNEGSKA (reference sequence). Here the CDR3 DNA reads TGCAGTGCTAGGCTTAGAACCACTGAAGCTTTCTTT. Translated: CSARLRTTEAFF.

This clonotype was observed at least ten times. This chain uses TRBV15 with TRBJ2-7; possible D gene TRBD2, 5 bases. V shed 5 bases and J shed 3 bases, with 14 bases lying between them. The CDR3 extends over 14 amino acids. The germline gives CDR1 LNHNV, CDR2 YYDKDF (reference sequence). The CDR3, as DNA: TGTGCCACCAGCTCCGGGAATAATATCTACGAGCAGTACTTC. It is translated as CATSSGNNIYEQYF.

J is TRBJ2-5 and V is TRBV28; D call uncertain. This CDR3 is 13 amino acids long. Germline V gene lookup returns CDR1 MDHEN and CDR2 SYDVKM. Trimming shortened V by 5 bases and J by 5 bases, and 12 bases separated the two germline ends. CDR3 nucleotide sequence: TGTGCCAGCAGTGCCCAACAGTACGAGACCCAGTACTTC. As protein: CASSAQQYETQYF.

This clonotype was observed a few times. The chain carries TRBV6-1 and TRBJ1-5; TRBD1 agrees at 7 bases. The CDR3 spans 13 residues. The V segment lost 4 bases and the J segment 9 bases; nucleotides outside the gene matches: 6. Germline V lookup: CDR1 MNHNS, CDR2 SASEGT. This CDR3 reads CASSGETGRPQHF. CDR3 bases: TGTGCCAGCAGTGGGGAGACAGGGAGGCCCCAGCATTTT.

This clonotype was counted ten times or more. This chain connects TRBV27 to TRBJ1-2, with a weak D call TRBD1 (5 bases). Trimming took 5 bases from V and 4 from J, leaving 14 bases between them. Germline assignment: CDR1 MNHEY and CDR2 SMNVEV (reference sequence). The CDR3 spans 14 residues. The CDR3 coding sequence is TGTGCCAGCAGTCCCCTAACAGGCGGCTATGGCTACACCTTC. Its protein product is CASSPLTGGYGYTF.

This clonotype was counted many times. This chain joins TRBV12-3 or TRBV12-4 and TRBJ1-1, with D possibly being TRBD1 (6 bases). CDR3 length equals 12 residues. V was shortened by 5 bases and J by 11 bases, with 15 bases between the two germline ends. In nucleotides, the CDR3 is TGTGCCAGCAGTCCCGGACAGCTGAATGCTTTCTTT. Amino acid sequence: CASSPGQLNAFF.

Ten or more counts support this clonotype. This chain links TRBV12-3 or TRBV12-4 with TRBJ2-2, with D possibly TRBD2 on 6 matching bases. The CDR3 sequence is 14 residues long. The V gene lost 6 bases and the J gene lost 7 bases, with 15 bases spanning the gap. Here the CDR3 reads CASSLGASVGELFF. The CDR3 DNA sequence: TGTGCCAGCAGCCTAGGGGCTAGCGTCGGGGAGCTGTTTTTT.

This clonotype was recorded at least ten times. This CDR3 reads CSVEDLGGGYGYTF. The CDR3 DNA is TGCAGCGTTGAAGATCTCGGGGGCGGCTATGGCTACACCTTC. The chain is built from TRBV29-1 and TRBJ1-2; possible D gene TRBD1, 6 bases. The CDR3 sequence is 14 residues long. V was shortened by 0 bases and J by 4 bases, with 12 bases between the two germline ends. Germline V gene lookup returns CDR1 SQVTM and CDR2 ANQGSEA.

This clonotype was counted ten times or more. This chain uses TRBV7-8 with TRBJ2-2; 11 nucleotides agree with TRBD2. The CDR3 runs 14 residues. In germline, CDR1 is SGHVS, CDR2 FQNEAQ. Unmatched junction bases numbered 9, after V lost 5 bases and J lost 13 bases. The CDR3 sequence: CASSVTSGVLGLFF. The CDR3, as DNA: TGTGCCAGCAGCGTGACTAGCGGGGTGCTTGGGCTGTTTTTT.

Many counts were recorded for this clonotype. J is TRBJ1-1 and V is TRBV28; D ambiguous. This CDR3 spans 15 amino acids. Per germline, CDR1 MDHEN and CDR2 SYDVKM. Trimming cost V 3 bases and J 0 bases, with 11 bases left between them. The CDR3 loop is CASSFYLDMNTEAFF. The CDR3, as DNA: TGTGCCAGCAGTTTTTATCTCGACATGAACACTGAAGCTTTCTTT.

The V call is TRBV28, the J call TRBJ2-7; unclear D gene. The CDR3 extends over 13 amino acids. The germline V and J ends were trimmed by 3 bases and 3 bases, with 9 bases remaining between them. Germline CDR1 reads MDHEN; CDR2 reads SYDVKM. The CDR3, as DNA: TGTGCCAGCAGTTTGGGGAAAGGCTACGAGCAGTACTTC. This encodes CASSLGKGYEQYF.

The chain combines TRBV6-1 with TRBJ1-1; weak D call: TRBD1 (5 bases). Germline lookup yields CDR1 MNHNS and CDR2 SASEGT. The CDR3 totals 12 residues. The V gene lost 7 bases and the J gene lost 10 bases, with 16 bases spanning the gap. DNA of the CDR3: TGTGCCAGCACCTTTTGGGGCGCGGGAGCTTTCTTT. It codes for CASTFWGAGAFF.

The V call is TRBV20-1, the J call TRBJ2-7; TRBD2 matches 10 bases. There are 16 residues in the CDR3. Germline CDR1 and CDR2: DFQATT and SNEGSKA (reference sequence). V shed 3 bases, J shed 5 bases, and the junction held 13 bases outside the gene matches. The CDR3 region has the DNA TGCAGTGCTAGGTCGGCTAGCGGGAGTGTCGACGACGAGCAGTACTTC. The encoded protein is CSARSASGSVDDEQYF.

This clonotype occurred many times. This sequence joins TRBV12-5 and TRBJ1-1; 7 nucleotides align to TRBD1. The CDR3 is 18 amino acids. After removal of 0 bases from V and 0 bases from J, the junction contained 10 bases not matched to a gene. Germline V gene data show CDR1 as LGHNT and CDR2 as FRNRAP. CDR3 protein: CASGLVLGTEKLNTEAFF. CDR3 coding DNA: TGTGCTAGTGGTTTGGTACTCGGGACAGAAAAGTTGAACACTGAAGCTTTCTTT.

This clonotype was counted at least ten times. The rearrangement joins TRBV5-1 to TRBJ2-5; 7 bases are a match to TRBD2. Germline values: CDR1 SGHRS, CDR2 YFSETQ. Losses at the gene ends were 4 bases for V and 4 bases for J; bases not matched to a gene: 7. This CDR3 contains 14 residues. In DNA form, the CDR3 reads TGCGCCAGCAGCCCCGGGACGGGAGGAGAGACCCAGTACTTC. Its translation is CASSPGTGGETQYF.

Many counts were recorded for this clonotype. The gene calls are TRBV20-1 and TRBJ2-7; 7 bases fit TRBD2. The germline CDR1 and CDR2 sequences are DFQATT and SNEGSKA (reference sequence). V gave up 1 base and J gave up 7 bases; unmatched junction bases: 1. The CDR3 has 11 amino acids. The CDR3 is CSARVGGEQYF. In nucleotides, the CDR3 is TGCAGTGCTAGAGTGGGGGGGGAGCAGTACTTC.

Worth noting for this clonotype: Relative to the germline gene, one junction end is altered; a read error may explain this. The chain combines TRBV6-1 with TRBJ2-7; D is possibly TRBD2 (6 bases). Germline lookup yields CDR1 MNHNS and CDR2 SASEGT. The CDR3 sequence is 14 residues long. The CDR3 spells CASSRTIGTYDQYF. CDR3 nucleotide sequence: TGTGCCAGCAGTCGGACTATCGGGACCTACGATCAGTACTTC.

This rearrangement joins TRBV30 to TRBJ1-2; unclear D gene. Looked up from germline, CDR1 is GTSNPN and CDR2 is SVGIG (reference sequence). This CDR3 contains 15 residues. Trimming shortened V by 2 bases and J by 4 bases, and 17 bases separated the two germline ends. The CDR3, as DNA: TGTGCCTGGAGTCCCAGTAGGGCAGAGATCTATGGCTACACCTTC. It specifies CAWSPSRAEIYGYTF.

There are many counts of this clonotype. This rearrangement joins TRBV10-2 to TRBJ1-2; D remains ambiguous. V lost 3 bases, J lost 8 bases, and 10 bases lay in between. CDR1 and CDR2 (germline): WSHSY, SAAADI. This CDR3 contains 12 residues. CDR3: CASSDRSWGYTF. In DNA form, the CDR3 reads TGCGCCAGCAGTGACCGCTCCTGGGGCTACACCTTC.

This clonotype came up many times. The rearrangement links TRBV29-1 to TRBJ1-3; D ambiguous. V was shortened by 4 bases and J by 0 bases, with 7 bases between the two germline ends. Germline V gene lookup returns CDR1 SQVTM and CDR2 ANQGSEA. The CDR3 contains 13 residues. DNA of the CDR3: TGCAGCGTTGGTGCAGGCTCTGGAAACACCATATATTTT. The encoded protein is CSVGAGSGNTIYF.

This clonotype was seen at least ten times. V usage is TRBV18 and J usage is TRBJ2-7; 8 positions agree with TRBD1. With V trimmed by 5 bases and J by 2 bases, 5 bases remained unmatched. Germline CDR1 is KGHSH and CDR2 is LQKENI. This CDR3 spans 14 amino acids. In nucleotides, the CDR3 is TGTGCCAGCTCAGTGACAGGGGAAGCCTACGAGCAGTACTTC. As protein: CASSVTGEAYEQYF.

This chain's CDR3 is CASSLAGQVNSPLHF. In DNA, the CDR3 is TGCGCCAGCAGCTTGGCTGGGCAGGTTAATTCACCCCTCCACTTT. This chain joins TRBV5-1 and TRBJ1-6; no reliable D call. Deletions cut 0 bases from V and 6 bases from J, with 10 bases between. Per germline, CDR1 SGHRS and CDR2 YFSETQ. The CDR3 runs 15 residues.

This clonotype was observed at least ten times. The genes are TRBV19 and TRBJ1-5, with TRBD1 as a possible D gene (5 bases). V was shortened by 3 bases and J by 5 bases, with 11 bases between the two germline ends. The CDR3 is made up of 14 amino acids. CDR1 is LNHDA, CDR2 SQIVND, per germline (reference sequence). CDR3 protein: CASSIQGLDQPQHF. CDR3 sequence (DNA): TGTGCCAGTAGTATTCAGGGTCTGGATCAGCCCCAGCATTTT.

At least ten counts were recorded for this clonotype. This chain links TRBV24-1 with TRBJ2-5; D is ambiguous. Germline CDR1 KGHDR, CDR2 SFDVKD. The CDR3 has 18 residues. V was pared by 7 bases and J by 1 base, with 24 bases between. CDR3 DNA sequence: TGTGCCACCAGACCAACTCTAAACAAGGACGAACTCCAAGAGACCCAGTACTTC. Translation: CATRPTLNKDELQETQYF.

In its sample, this clonotype was seen many times. This chain connects TRBV19 to TRBJ2-5; D not resolved. This CDR3 is built from 13 residues. Germline V gene data show CDR1 as LNHDA and CDR2 as SQIVND (reference sequence). Trimming left V 6 bases short and J 4 bases short, with 12 bases between. CDR3 loop: CASRSNPGETQYF. In nucleotides, the CDR3 is TGTGCCAGTAGATCAAACCCTGGAGAGACCCAGTACTTC.

In regard to this clonotype: As the CDR3 is not closed by the conserved phenylalanine or tryptophan, this likely results from a read error. The genes are TRBV12-3 or TRBV12-4 and TRBJ1-2, with D possibly TRBD1 on 5 matching bases. The ends were cut back, 7 bases at V and 4 bases at J, with 16 bases in the middle. There are 14 residues in the CDR3. CDR3 amino acids: CASTSAGTFYGYTY. The CDR3 DNA reads as TGTGCCAGCACCTCTGCAGGGACCTTCTATGGCTACACCTAC.

This clonotype has a count of ten or more. The CDR3 sequence is CASRRSDYEQYF. DNA for the CDR3: TGTGCCAGCAGGCGGAGCGACTACGAGCAGTACTTC. The rearrangement uses TRBV7-2 and TRBJ2-7; D ambiguous. Germline V gene data show CDR1 as SGHTA and CDR2 as FQGNSA. Trimming removed 6 bases at V and 3 bases at J, with 9 bases between. CDR3 length equals 12 residues.

At least ten counts were recorded for this clonotype. The V and J genes are TRBV12-3 or TRBV12-4 and TRBJ2-7, with D possibly being TRBD1 (5 bases). The CDR3 contains 13 residues. Trimming left V 2 bases short and J 5 bases short, with 10 bases between. The CDR3 DNA reads as TGTGCCAGCAGTTTAAGTCAGGGTAACGAGCAGTACTTC. Translated: CASSLSQGNEQYF.

This clonotype has ten or more counts. The chain links TRBV27 to TRBJ1-2; the match to TRBD1 covers 7 bases. Germline-derived CDR1 and CDR2 are MNHEY and SMNVEV (reference sequence). The CDR3 runs to 14 residues. After removal of 7 bases from V and 2 bases from J, the junction contained 7 bases not matched to a gene. The CDR3 DNA sequence: TGTGCCAGCAAGAGACAGGGTGGAAACTATGGCTACACCTTC. Its protein is CASKRQGGNYGYTF.

This clonotype was detected ten times or more. The chain employs TRBV24-1 and TRBJ1-3, with 7 bases identical to TRBD1. The CDR3 is 18 amino acids. Trimming cost V 9 bases and J 2 bases; bases outside gene matches: 18. Germline CDR1 KGHDR, CDR2 SFDVKD. DNA of the CDR3: TGTGCCACCTCCCCCTCCCGGAGACAGGGTGAGGCTGGAAACACCATATATTTT. Protein product: CATSPSRRQGEAGNTIYF.